This T cell receptor (beta chain) was recovered during a study of T cells in Graves' hyperthyroidism and ophthalmopathy (dated by TCRdb to about 2019). With respect to the entire study: Peripheral blood samples were taken at the time of initial diagnosis, prior to any treatment. The paper describes TCR Vbeta CDR3 sequencing of roughly 130 peripheral blood samples, made up of some 42 ophthalmopathy patients, roughly 75 hyperthyroidism patients and roughly 17 progressor patients. In about six Graves' hyperthyroidism patients, the study also compared T-cell repertoires from thyroid tissue with T-cell repertoires from blood. The 100 discovery patients were randomly divided into training and test sets at a 7:3 ratio. TCR V-J signatures able to tell the groups apart were searched for in a discovery cohort of 95 or so patients, of whom around 42 had Graves' ophthalmopathy and around 56 had stable Graves' hyperthyroidism. After sampling, hyperthyroidism patients received methimazole starting at 30 mg daily, and ophthalmopathy patients received high-dose intravenous methylprednisolone. An independent validation cohort of around 19 hyperthyroidism patients and over 15 patients who later progressed to ophthalmopathy tested prospective prediction of ophthalmopathy. The full study reports these points: Most expanded thyroid clonotypes (frequency above 0.001) were also found in blood, which suggests that blood repertoires may mirror thyroid immune responses. Sample size was not statistically predetermined, and investigators were not blinded to group allocation. In cross-validation, a model built on a 13 V-J signature told ophthalmopathy apart from stable hyperthyroidism with 85% to 90% sensitivity and roughly 81% specificity, and in testing the same model reached 80%/75%. In validation, the model predicted progression to ophthalmopathy with just under 71% sensitivity and less than 75% specificity, a median of around six months before onset.

Ten or more counts support this clonotype. Its antigen target is currently unknown. Base qualities are missing; no much larger clone stands one base away. Stable Graves' hyperthyroidism was defined as the absence of progression to ophthalmopathy over 18 months of follow-up. The hyperthyroidism patients were between 18 and 65 years old and newly diagnosed, with a disease duration of less than 2 months. Any patient with an uncontrolled infection, another autoimmune disease, pregnancy or lactation was excluded. Diagnoses were established on the basis of clinical symptoms, serum thyroxine and TRAb, thyroid ultrasound, and orbital computed tomography. Ficoll-Paque density gradient centrifugation was used to isolate PBMCs from around 10 ml of fresh peripheral blood. Total RNA was extracted using Trizol reagent, and RNA quality was assessed on an Agilent 2100 Bioanalyzer. Taken from cysteine to phenylalanine, the CDR3 has 14 residues. Only the CDR3 DNA is retained, 42 bases long and in frame from the first base. V lost 6 bases and J lost 4 bases, and the count of bases not matched to a germline gene is 8. CDR1 MDHEN and CDR2 SYDVKM are derived from the germline V gene.

TCR beta CDR3 regions were amplified from RNA transcripts. A first-round RT-PCR of the TCR CDR3 used the HTBI primer set with the Qiagen OneStep RT-PCR kit. Libraries were constructed in a second round of multiplex PCR, after which size selection and purification were performed. Libraries were sequenced paired-end with 100 bp reads on an Illumina HiSeq2000. On the study's bioinformatics: Raw data were processed with SOAPnuke, discarding reads with adapters, uncalled bases, mean Phred below 15, or no exact constant-primer or identifier match. High-quality paired reads were merged with COPE v1.2.5, and unique nucleotide sequences were defined as clonotypes. MiTCR v1.1 was used to align clonotypes to the IMGT TRBV, TRBD and TRBJ reference segments. Analysis was restricted to V-J combinations with a frequency above 0.0001, which covered 98% to 99.2% of repertoires. The TCS score was defined as F50 (clonal expansion) divided by E x V (chaos), with BLOSUM62-based TCRdist calculated between CDR3 peptides within each V-J. Welch's t-statistics and random forest reduced around 510 V-J features to roughly 13, which were used in a naive Bayes classifier (R e1071). TCRdb cleaned the public reads at Q25 with fastp, built clones with MiXCR and kept in-frame beta chains. A single entry per CDR3 protein holds the most common genes and DNA from its merged rows. These V and J calls originate from TCRdb's pipeline instead of the authors' own analysis. Across this sample there are 300,000 to 400,000 distinct CDR3 sequences, with 14% seen only once. The ten biggest clones cover roughly 25% of the sample.

Rearrangement joined TRBV28 to TRBJ1-2, and TRBD1 aligns with 7 junction nucleotides. The sequencing sample was made of blood. The TCR was taken from a woman aged 30 to 39 with Graves' hyperthyroidism. DNA sequence: TGTGCCAGCAGGCGACAGGGTTCATCCTATGGCTACACCTTC. The resulting protein is CASRRQGSSYGYTF.